The clone carrying this T cell receptor (beta chain) was counted at least ten times. The data stem from a study of T cells after yellow fever vaccination. MiXCR was run by TCRdb on the 5' RACE reads, yielding one entry per CDR3 protein. The sample has roughly 79,000 distinct CDR3 sequences, approximately 7.3% seen once. Looked up from germline, CDR1 is MGHRA and CDR2 is YSYEKL. The CDR3 is made up of 16 amino acids. Trimming took off 0 bases at V and 2 bases at J, with 13 bases between the two ends. The clonotype originates from a man aged 18 to 29 who received the YFV17D yellow fever vaccine. The sample in question was CD8+ T cells sorted from PBMCs, obtained around 10 days after the first yellow fever vaccination. The rearrangement links TRBV4-1 to TRBJ1-2, with D possibly TRBD1 on 5 matching bases. The CDR3 spells CASSQDPGGTNYGYTF. The CDR3 DNA is TGCGCCAGCAGCCAAGACCCCGGGGGAACGAACTATGGCTACACCTTC.